The source of this T cell receptor beta chain is a study of regulatory T cells in long-lasting Graves disease. Whole-study results and caveats: Shared public clonotypes totalled about 2,700 in persistent patients, compared with roughly 970 in new patients. Accuracy was possibly reduced by small sample size.

This clonotype came up many times. Its antigen is unknown. To make TCR beta libraries, researchers used iRepertoire HTBI primers and Arm-PCR of CDR3 regions. TCRdb analysed the multiplex PCR reads with MiXCR anew, one entry per CDR3 protein. Here the sample spans fewer than 400,000 distinct CDR3 sequences, more than 15% being singletons. Time point noted: newly diagnosed GD, antithyroid drugs for less than 3 months. PBMC-derived RNA was used for the TCR library. Guidelines of the American Thyroid Association were used to diagnose Graves' disease. Into tubes containing EDTA, approximately 9 milliliters of peripheral blood were drawn. The CDR3 consists of 14 residues. CDR1 is DFQATT, CDR2 SNEGSKA, per germline (reference sequence). J lost 4 bases, V lost 1 base, and 2 bases had no gene match.

V usage is TRBV20-1 and J usage is TRBJ1-5; the match to TRBD1 covers 9 bases. The sample was peripheral blood mononuclear cells (PBMCs), taken at new diagnosis, from a patient treated with antithyroid drugs. This receptor was obtained from a female donor with Graves disease. CDR3: CSARGQGENQPQHF. CDR3 bases: TGCAGTGCTAGAGGACAGGGGGAAAATCAGCCCCAGCATTTT.